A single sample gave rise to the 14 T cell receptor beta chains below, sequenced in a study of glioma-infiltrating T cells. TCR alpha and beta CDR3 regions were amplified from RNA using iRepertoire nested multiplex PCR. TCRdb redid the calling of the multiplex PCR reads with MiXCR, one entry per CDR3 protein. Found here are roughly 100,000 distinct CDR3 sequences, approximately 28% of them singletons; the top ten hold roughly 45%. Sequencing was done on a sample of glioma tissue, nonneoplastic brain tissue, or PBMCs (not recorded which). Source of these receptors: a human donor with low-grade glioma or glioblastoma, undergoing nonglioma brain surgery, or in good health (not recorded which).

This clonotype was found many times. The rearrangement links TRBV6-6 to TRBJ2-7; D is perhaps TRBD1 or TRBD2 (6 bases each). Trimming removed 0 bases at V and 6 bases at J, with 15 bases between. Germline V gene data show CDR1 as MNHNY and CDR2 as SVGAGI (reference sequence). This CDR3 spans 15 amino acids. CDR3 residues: CASSYSMGGPGEQYF. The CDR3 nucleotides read TGTGCCAGCAGTTACTCGATGGGGGGCCCCGGCGAGCAGTACTTC.

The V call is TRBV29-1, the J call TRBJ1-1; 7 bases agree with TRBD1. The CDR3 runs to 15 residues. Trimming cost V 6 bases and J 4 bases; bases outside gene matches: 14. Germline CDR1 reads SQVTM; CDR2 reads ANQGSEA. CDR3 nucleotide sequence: TGCAGCGTAGAGCAAAAAAGGGGGCTGAGCACTGAAGCTTTCTTT. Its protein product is CSVEQKRGLSTEAFF.

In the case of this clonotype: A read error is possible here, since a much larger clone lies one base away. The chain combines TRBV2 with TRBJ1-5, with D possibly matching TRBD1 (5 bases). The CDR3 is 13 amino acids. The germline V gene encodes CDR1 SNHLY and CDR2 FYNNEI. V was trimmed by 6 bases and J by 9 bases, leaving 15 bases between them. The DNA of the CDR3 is TGTGCCAGCAGCCCAACGGGACCGCGGCCCCAGCATTTT. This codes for CASSPTGPRPQHF.

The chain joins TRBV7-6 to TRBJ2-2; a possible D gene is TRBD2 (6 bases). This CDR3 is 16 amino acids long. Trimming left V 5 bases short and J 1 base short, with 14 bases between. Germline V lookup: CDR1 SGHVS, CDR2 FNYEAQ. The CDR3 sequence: CASSLMTSMNTGELFF. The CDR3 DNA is TGTGCCAGCAGCCTGATGACTAGTATGAACACCGGGGAGCTGTTTTTT.

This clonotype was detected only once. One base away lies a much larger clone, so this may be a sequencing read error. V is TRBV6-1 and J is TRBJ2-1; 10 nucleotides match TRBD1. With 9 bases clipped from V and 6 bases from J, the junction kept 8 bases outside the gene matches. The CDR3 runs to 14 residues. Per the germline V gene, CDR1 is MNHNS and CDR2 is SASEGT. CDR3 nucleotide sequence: TGTGCCAGAGGGTCCGGGACAGGGGTCAATGAGCAGTTCTTC. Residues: CARGSGTGVNEQFF.

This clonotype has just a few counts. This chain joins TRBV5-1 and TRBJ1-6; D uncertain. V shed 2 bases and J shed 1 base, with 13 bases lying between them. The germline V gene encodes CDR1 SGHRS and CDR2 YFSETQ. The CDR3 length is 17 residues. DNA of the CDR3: TGCGCCAGCAGCTTAGTGCCCGACGGGTCCTATAATTCACCCCTCCACTTT. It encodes CASSLVPDGSYNSPLHF.

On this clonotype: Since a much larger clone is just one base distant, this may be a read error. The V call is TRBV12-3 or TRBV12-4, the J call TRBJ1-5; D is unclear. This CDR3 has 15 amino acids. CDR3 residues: CASTWEQRTNRPQHF. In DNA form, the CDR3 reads TGTGCCAGCACCTGGGAGCAGAGGACCAATCGGCCCCAGCATTTT.

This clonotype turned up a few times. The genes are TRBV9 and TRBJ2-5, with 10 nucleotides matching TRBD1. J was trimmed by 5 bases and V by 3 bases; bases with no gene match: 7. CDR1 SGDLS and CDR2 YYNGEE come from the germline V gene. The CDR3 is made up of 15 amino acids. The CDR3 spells CASSATGDRGETQYF. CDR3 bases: TGTGCCAGCAGCGCTACCGGGGACAGGGGCGAGACCCAGTACTTC.

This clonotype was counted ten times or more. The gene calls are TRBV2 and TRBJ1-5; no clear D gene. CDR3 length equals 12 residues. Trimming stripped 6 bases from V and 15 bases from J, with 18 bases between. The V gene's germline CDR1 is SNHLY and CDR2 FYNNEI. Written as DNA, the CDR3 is TGTGCCAGCAGGGCCCGCGACACTCGAGGGCATTTT. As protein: CASRARDTRGHF.

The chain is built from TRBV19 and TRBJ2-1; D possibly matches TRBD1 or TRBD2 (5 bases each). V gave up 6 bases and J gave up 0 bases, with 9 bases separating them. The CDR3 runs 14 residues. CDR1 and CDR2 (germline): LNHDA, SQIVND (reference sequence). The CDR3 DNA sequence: TGTGCCAGTAGCGGGACGAGCTCCTACAATGAGCAGTTCTTC. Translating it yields CASSGTSSYNEQFF.

CDR3 in DNA: TGTGCCAGTAGTACCGAGGGACAGGGGACTGAAGCTTTCTTT. Protein: CASSTEGQGTEAFF. The chain is built from TRBV19 and TRBJ1-1; 10 nucleotides align to TRBD1. The CDR3 contains 14 residues. V was pared by 4 bases and J by 5 bases, with 4 bases of the junction left unmatched. Germline CDR1 LNHDA, CDR2 SQIVND (reference sequence). The whole variable domain, remainder taken from reference TRBV19 and TRBJ1-1, is DGGITQSPKYLFRKEGQNVTLSCEQNLNHDAMYWYRQDPGQGLRLIYYSQIVNDFQKGDIAEGYSVSREKKESFPLTVTSAQKNPTAFYLCASSTEGQGTEAFFGQGTRLTVV.

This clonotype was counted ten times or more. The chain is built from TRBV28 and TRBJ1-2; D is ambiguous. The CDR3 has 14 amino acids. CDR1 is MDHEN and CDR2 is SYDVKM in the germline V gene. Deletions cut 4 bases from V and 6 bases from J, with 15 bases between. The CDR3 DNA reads TGTGCCAGCAGTTCTCAACCAACGGGGAATGGCTACACCTTC. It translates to CASSSQPTGNGYTF.

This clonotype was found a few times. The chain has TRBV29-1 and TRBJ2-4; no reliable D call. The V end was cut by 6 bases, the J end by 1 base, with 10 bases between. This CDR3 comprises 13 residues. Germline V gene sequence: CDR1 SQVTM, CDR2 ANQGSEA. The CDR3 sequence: CSVMIGAKNIQYF. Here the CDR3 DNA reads TGCAGCGTAATGATTGGGGCCAAAAACATTCAGTACTTC.

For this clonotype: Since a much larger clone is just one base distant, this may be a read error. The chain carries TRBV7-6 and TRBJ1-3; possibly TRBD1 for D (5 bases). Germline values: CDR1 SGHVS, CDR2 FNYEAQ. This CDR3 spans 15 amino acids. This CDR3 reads CDSSLAATDGNTIYF. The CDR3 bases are TGTGACAGCAGCTTAGCAGCGACAGACGGAAACACCATATATTTT.